One T cell receptor beta chain is described in this entry. This sample was taken from a study of blood T cell repertoires in COVID-19. The assay was immunoSEQ multiplex PCR, and TCRdb's table has in-frame clones only and misses some. The sample consists of about 300,000 clones, around 90% of them appearing once. The sequence was collected from a man between 65 and 79 years old with acute or convalescent COVID-19. The sequenced material came from peripheral blood.

The CDR3 sequence: CASSAVGGSTNSPLHF. The CDR3 coding sequence is TGTGCCAGCAGCGCCGTGGGGGGAAGTACAAATTCACCCCTCCACTTT. The chain links TRBV11-2 to TRBJ1-6, with D maybe TRBD1 (5 bases). Germline V gene data show CDR1 as SGHAT and CDR2 as FQNNGV. The length of the CDR3 is 16 residues. Trimming took off 5 bases at V and 7 bases at J, with 18 bases between the two ends.